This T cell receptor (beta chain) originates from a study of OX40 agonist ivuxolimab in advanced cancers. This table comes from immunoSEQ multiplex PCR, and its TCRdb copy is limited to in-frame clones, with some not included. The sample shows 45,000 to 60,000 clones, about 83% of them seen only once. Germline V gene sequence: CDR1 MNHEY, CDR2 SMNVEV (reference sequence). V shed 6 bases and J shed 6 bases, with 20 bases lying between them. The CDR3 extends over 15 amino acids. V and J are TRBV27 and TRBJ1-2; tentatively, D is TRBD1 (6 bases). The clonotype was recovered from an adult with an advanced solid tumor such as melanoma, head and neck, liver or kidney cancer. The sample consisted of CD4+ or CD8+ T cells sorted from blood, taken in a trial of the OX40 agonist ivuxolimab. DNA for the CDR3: TGTGCCAGCAGGGTGACCGGGACACCTCCCCATGGCTACACCTTC. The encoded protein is CASRVTGTPPHGYTF.